This T cell receptor (beta chain) was sequenced during a study of naive and memory T cell subsets. Study results and limitations: Diversity fell and Gini index rose from naive through CM, EM, EMRA. Expression changes during T cell differentiation may affect RNA-based TCR counts. A few larger clonotypes appeared in naive repertoires, especially CD8, possibly memory cells re-expressing CD45RA.

CMV status came from CD4+ IFNgamma after overnight CMV lysate stimulation. CDR1 and CDR2 (germline): MDHEN, SYDVKM. The V end was cut by 2 bases, the J end by 0 bases, with 20 bases between. The CDR3 covers 18 residues. The beta constant-region primer was an equimolar mix of two oligonucleotides covering TRBC1 and TRBC2. Nested alpha and beta constant-region primers with the SP2 primer drove four PCR rounds on ligated cDNA. Ligation attached a single-stranded oligonucleotide with a 12-nucleotide UMI and the SP2 primer to the cDNA 3' end. TCRdb called the UMI-ligation and nested PCR reads again in MiXCR, with one record for every CDR3 protein. This sample has under 150,000 distinct CDR3 sequences, with approximately 18% found just once. This clonotype was seen only a few times. No antigen is known for it.

Material: naive CD8+ T cells from blood. The genes are TRBV28 and TRBJ2-7, with unresolved D. This receptor was identified in a human donor in good health. The CDR3 bases are TGTGCCAGCAGTTTACCTAATCGAGTGGGGTCAAGCTCCTACGAGCAGTACTTC. Translating gives CASSLPNRVGSSSYEQYF.